Each of the 17 T cell receptor beta chains below was sequenced from the same sample in a study of cytomegalovirus exposure and HLA in healthy donors. PCR amplification relied on 60 Vbeta primers (plus 13 Jbeta primers). Some clones are missing from TCRdb's copy, which holds only in-frame ones; the method was immunoSEQ multiplex PCR. The sample carries fewer than 200,000 clones, 80% to 90% recorded once. The sample was PBMCs. These receptors were collected from a woman aged 18 to 35 in good health and CMV-seropositive.

The chain carries TRBV7-8 and TRBJ2-2; no reliable D call. The CDR3 spans 12 residues. Germline assignment: CDR1 SGHVS and CDR2 FQNEAQ. Trimming cost V 5 bases and J 4 bases, with 5 bases left between them. DNA of the CDR3: TGTGCCAGCAGCCCAATCACCGGGGAGCTGTTTTTT. It is translated as CASSPITGELFF.

The chain recombines TRBV11-3 with TRBJ2-1; TRBD1 might be the D (6 bases). Germline V gene lookup returns CDR1 SGHNT and CDR2 YENEEA. Trimming shortened V by 4 bases and J by 5 bases, and 18 bases separated the two germline ends. The CDR3 totals 16 residues. CDR3 nucleotide sequence: TGTGCCAGCAGCTCCCGACAGGCTGGAGCCAACAATGAGCAGTTCTTC. Amino acid sequence: CASSSRQAGANNEQFF. Using reference TRBV11-3 and TRBJ2-1 for the parts outside the CDR3, the full variable domain is EAGVVQSPRYKIIEKKQPVAFWCNPISGHNTLYWYLQNLGQGPELLIRYENEEAVDDSQLPKDRFSAERLKGVDSTLKIQPAELGDSAVYLCASSSRQAGANNEQFFGPGTRLTVL.

The V call is TRBV30, the J call TRBJ1-5; D gene ambiguous. The V gene lost 2 bases and the J gene lost 0 bases, with 11 bases spanning the gap. The germline gives CDR1 GTSNPN, CDR2 SVGIG (reference sequence). This CDR3 region has 15 residues. The CDR3 DNA reads as TGTGCCTGGAGTTCTGTGTCTTATAGCAATCAGCCCCAGCATTTT. The encoded protein is CAWSSVSYSNQPQHF.

V gene TRBV5-1 combines with J gene TRBJ2-2; D perhaps matches TRBD1 (5 bases). Between the trimmed V and J ends, which lost 4 bases and 8 bases, there was a span of 24 bases. This CDR3 spans 17 amino acids. Looked up from germline, CDR1 is SGHRS and CDR2 is YFSETQ. CDR3 DNA sequence: TGCGCCAGCAGCCCCAGGACAAGCCGCGGTGGGGCTGGGGAGCTGTTTTTT. Protein sequence: CASSPRTSRGGAGELFF.

V gene TRBV27 combines with J gene TRBJ1-5; D not certain. This CDR3 has 14 residues. Germline-derived CDR1 and CDR2 are MNHEY and SMNVEV (reference sequence). The ends were cut back, 3 bases at V and 7 bases at J, with 13 bases in the middle. DNA of the CDR3: TGTGCCAGCAGTTTGGTGGGAGAGAGGCAGCCCCAGCATTTT. Amino acids: CASSLVGERQPQHF.

V is TRBV5-5 and J is TRBJ2-3; 9 bases align to TRBD1. V gave up 4 bases and J gave up 2 bases; unmatched junction bases: 11. Germline assignment: CDR1 SGHKS and CDR2 YYEKEE (reference sequence). CDR3 length: 17 amino acids. In DNA form, the CDR3 reads TGTGCCAGCAGCACCACTCCCGGACAGGGGTACACAGATACGCAGTATTTT. It specifies CASSTTPGQGYTDTQYF.

The V and J genes are TRBV5-1 and TRBJ2-3, with TRBD1 matching over 8 bases. In germline, CDR1 is SGHRS, CDR2 YFSETQ. This CDR3 spans 15 amino acids. J gave up 7 bases and V 4 bases, and 11 bases lay outside the gene matches. CDR3 DNA: TGCGCCAGCAGCCCGCAGGCGGGACAGGACCATACGCAGTATTTT. Its protein product is CASSPQAGQDHTQYF.

This sequence joins TRBV29-1 and TRBJ1-1; possible D gene TRBD1, 6 bases. The V and J ends lost 4 bases and 3 bases respectively, with 12 bases between them. The CDR3 has 13 residues. Germline CDR1 reads SQVTM; CDR2 reads ANQGSEA. For the CDR3, the DNA is TGCAGCGTTGCCGACAGGAGCTACACTGAAGCTTTCTTT. Encoded protein: CSVADRSYTEAFF.

This clone was counted a single time. The chain uses TRBV29-1 and TRBJ1-3; the D is unclear. This CDR3 has 13 residues. V dropped 4 bases and J dropped 0 bases, with 7 bases sitting between them. Germline loops: CDR1 SQVTM, CDR2 ANQGSEA. The DNA for the CDR3 is TGCAGCGTTGTCAGTCACTCTGGAAACACCATATATTTT. Protein sequence: CSVVSHSGNTIYF.

The chain has TRBV7-9 and TRBJ1-1; possibly TRBD1 for D (6 bases). Germline assignment: CDR1 SEHNR and CDR2 FQNEAQ (reference sequence). The CDR3 consists of 15 residues. V lost 5 bases, J lost 4 bases, and 17 bases lay in between. CDR3 sequence reads: CASSPEGGMRTEAFF. In DNA, the CDR3 is TGTGCCAGCAGCCCCGAAGGGGGAATGCGCACTGAAGCTTTCTTT.

The chain uses TRBV4-2 and TRBJ1-2; unclear D gene. Trimming removed 1 base from V and 2 bases from J, with 14 bases in between. The CDR3 has 16 amino acids. Germline CDR1 is LGHNA and CDR2 is YNFKEQ. The CDR3 DNA reads as TGTGCCAGCAGCCAAGTTTCGCCCGGAGTCAACTATGGCTACACCTTC. Translation: CASSQVSPGVNYGYTF.

In DNA, the CDR3 is TGTGCCAGTAGTATCGGCGGCGGGACCCAGTACTTC. Encoded protein: CASSIGGGTQYF. The V call is TRBV19, the J call TRBJ2-5; no clear D gene. Between the trimmed V and J ends, which lost 3 bases and 7 bases, there was a span of 9 bases. CDR3 size: 12 residues. From germline, CDR1 is LNHDA and CDR2 SQIVND (reference sequence). The full variable domain, in which reference TRBV19 and TRBJ2-5 provide the parts outside the CDR3, is DGGITQSPKYLFRKEGQNVTLSCEQNLNHDAMYWYRQDPGQGLRLIYYSQIVNDFQKGDIAEGYSVSREKKESFPLTVTSAQKNPTAFYLCASSIGGGTQYFGPGTRLLVL.

The chain is built from TRBV13 and TRBJ2-7; D unclear. The CDR3 extends over 15 amino acids. With 5 bases removed from V and 2 bases from J, the gap between germline ends came to 16 bases. CDR1 and CDR2 from the germline V gene are PRHDT and FYEKMQ (reference sequence). The CDR3 nucleotides read TGTGCCAGCAGCGGTGCGAGGAACCCCACCTACGAGCAGTACTTC. Translation: CASSGARNPTYEQYF.

For the CDR3, the DNA is TGTGCCAGCATGGCTAGCGGATCAGATACGCAGTATTTT. It yields the protein CASMASGSDTQYF. V gene TRBV2 combines with J gene TRBJ2-3, with 7 bases lining up with TRBD2. V lost 7 bases and J lost 4; bases outside the gene matches: 5. There are 13 residues in the CDR3. Germline CDR1 is SNHLY and CDR2 is FYNNEI.

In its sample, this clone was seen once. V and J are TRBV30 and TRBJ1-2, with D unresolved. The CDR3 is 12 residues long. Germline V gene lookup returns CDR1 GTSNPN and CDR2 SVGIG (reference sequence). V lost 3 bases, J lost 8 bases, and 13 bases lay in between. CDR3: CAWRARREGYTF. CDR3 DNA sequence: TGTGCCTGGAGGGCTCGCCGGGAGGGCTACACCTTC.

The chain joins TRBV30 to TRBJ2-1; 12 bases agree with TRBD2. CDR3 size: 16 residues. J gave up 4 bases and V 1 base, and 5 bases lay outside the gene matches. From germline, CDR1 is GTSNPN and CDR2 SVGIG (reference sequence). CDR3 DNA sequence: TGTGCCTGGAGTGACATGACTAGCGGGGGATACAATGAGCAGTTCTTC. It yields the protein CAWSDMTSGGYNEQFF.

V and J are TRBV28 and TRBJ1-6, with TRBD1 as a possible D gene (6 bases). Germline-derived CDR1 and CDR2 are MDHEN and SYDVKM. The CDR3 extends over 13 amino acids. Trimming left V 7 bases short and J 8 bases short, with 12 bases between. The CDR3 DNA follows: TGTGCCAGCATGGGGACAATCTATTCACCCCTCCACTTT. This encodes CASMGTIYSPLHF.